The sequence of this TCR beta chain was determined in a study of shared clonotypes between healthy human individuals. Study-wide findings and caveats: Blood was the sole source, and tissue repertoires probably differ. Non-shared clonotypes had lower generation probabilities than those shared by all four donors.

Of note for this clone: What it recognizes is unknown.

The CDR3 totals 13 residues. The germline V gene has CDR1 GTSNPN and CDR2 SVGIG (reference sequence). V lost 2 bases to trimming and J lost 10 bases, with 12 bases between them. At deep level, the assay was performed. Assay used: immunoSEQ multiplex PCR; TCRdb lists only in-frame clones, some missing. This sample has nearly 1 million clones, with around 80% found just once. The clonotype originates from a man between 18 and 35 years old in good health. The specimen sequenced was memory CD4+ T cells sorted from blood. Subset: CD45RA-negative fraction. J is TRBJ1-6 and V is TRBV30, with a tentative D call TRBD1 (6 bases). The CDR3 reads CAWSTRGESPLHF. The CDR3 nucleotides read TGTGCCTGGAGTACTAGGGGGGAATCACCCCTCCACTTT.